These 14 T cell receptor beta chains were all obtained from the same sample, sequenced in a study of T cells in Graves' hyperthyroidism and ophthalmopathy (dated by TCRdb to 2018 to 2020). The method behind the library was multiplex PCR. The sequencer listed for this sample is Illumina HiSeq 2000. Amplification of TCR beta CDR3 regions was carried out from RNA transcripts. The TCR CDR3 was subjected to a first round of RT-PCR using the HTBI primer set and the Qiagen OneStep RT-PCR kit. Starting from the raw public reads, TCRdb applied fastp trimming at Q25, assembled clones with MiXCR and retained in-frame beta chains. Each entry merges the rows of one CDR3 protein and shows their most common DNA and genes. Present in this sample are 300,000 to 450,000 distinct CDR3 sequences, about 13% of which were seen just once. The ten largest account for roughly 20% of the sample. What was sequenced was blood. The receptor source for this set is a man aged 30 to 45 with Graves' hyperthyroidism that later progressed to Graves' ophthalmopathy.

As to this clonotype: A much larger clonotype is one base distant, so this may be a read error. This chain joins TRBV5-1 and TRBJ2-1; either TRBD1 or TRBD2 may fit D (5 bases each). The CDR3 has 15 residues. CDR1 and CDR2 (germline): SGHRS, YFSETQ. CDR3 nucleotides: TGCGCCAGCAGCTTGAATTACGGGACCTACGATGAGCAGTTCTTC. Amino acids: CASSLNYGTYDEQFF.

This clonotype was seen at least ten times. The genes are TRBV6-1 and TRBJ1-1; 10 nucleotides line up with TRBD1. CDR1 MNHNS and CDR2 SASEGT come from the germline V gene. This CDR3 spans 15 amino acids. The ends lost 7 bases at V and 4 bases at J; junction bases unmatched: 9. CDR3 sequence (DNA): TGTGCCAGCAAATACCTGGGACAGGGGAGCACTGAAGCTTTCTTT. It codes for CASKYLGQGSTEAFF.

Ten or more counts support this clonotype. The chain links TRBV20-1 to TRBJ2-1; weak D call: TRBD2 (6 bases). The CDR3 has 15 amino acids. Germline values: CDR1 DFQATT, CDR2 SNEGSKA (reference sequence). Trimming took off 2 bases at V and 0 bases at J, with 11 bases between the two ends. The chain's CDR3 is CSARILARSYNEQFF. CDR3 in DNA: TGCAGTGCTAGAATCCTAGCGCGCTCCTACAATGAGCAGTTCTTC.

At least ten counts were recorded for this clonotype. The chain links TRBV5-1 to TRBJ1-1; 7 bases agree with TRBD1. The ends lost 3 bases at V and 0 bases at J; junction bases unmatched: 2. The CDR3 runs 14 residues. The germline V gene has CDR1 SGHRS and CDR2 YFSETQ. CDR3 nucleotides: TGCGCCAGCAGCTGGGACAGCTTGAACACTGAAGCTTTCTTT. Amino acid sequence: CASSWDSLNTEAFF.

This clonotype appeared many times. The chain couples TRBV11-2 to TRBJ1-2; D possibly corresponds to TRBD1 (6 bases). Germline loops: CDR1 SGHAT, CDR2 FQNNGV. The CDR3 runs 14 residues. Trimming pared 1 base from V and 5 bases from J, leaving 11 bases between. In DNA form, the CDR3 reads TGTGCCAGCAGCTTAGGGGGGCCTTTGTATGGCTACACCTTC. Amino acids: CASSLGGPLYGYTF.

Only a few counts were recorded for this clonotype. This chain connects TRBV7-8 to TRBJ1-2; no reliable D call. Between the trimmed V and J ends, which lost 6 bases and 8 bases, there was a span of 19 bases. There are 14 residues in the CDR3. The V gene's germline CDR1 is SGHVS and CDR2 FQNEAQ. CDR3 nucleotide sequence: TGTGCCAGCAGTCAATCGACAAGGCCGGCGGGCTACACCTTC. Amino acids: CASSQSTRPAGYTF. The full variable domain, its missing parts supplied by reference TRBV7-8 and TRBJ1-2, is GAGVSQSPRYKVAKRGQDVALRCDPISGHVSLFWYQQALGQGPEFLTYFQNEAQLDKSGLPSDRFFAERPEGSVSTLKIQRTQQEDSAVYLCASSQSTRPAGYTFGSGTRLTVV.

This clonotype was observed at least ten times. V gene TRBV7-3 combines with J gene TRBJ2-3; D gene uncertain. There are 14 residues in the CDR3. Per germline, CDR1 SGHTA and CDR2 FQGTGA. V was trimmed by 3 bases and J by 2 bases, leaving 9 bases between them. In nucleotides, the CDR3 is TGTGCCAGCAGCTTGGTGGGGTTCACAGATACGCAGTATTTT. Amino acids: CASSLVGFTDTQYF.

Ten or more counts support this clonotype. The chain links TRBV28 to TRBJ2-5, with 10 bases that match TRBD1. The junction had 4 bases not matched to a gene; V was cut back by 10 bases and J by 2 bases. The CDR3 runs to 13 residues. Germline V gives CDR1 MDHEN, CDR2 SYDVKM. CDR3 bases: TGTGCCATCCGGGACAGGGGACAAGAGACCCAGTACTTC. Translating it yields CAIRDRGQETQYF. The whole variable domain, filled in from reference TRBV28 and TRBJ2-5, reads DVKVTQSSRYLVKRTGEKVFLECVQDMDHENMFWYRQDPGLGLRLIYFSYDVKMKEKGDIPEGYSVSREKKERFSLILESASTNQTSMYLCAIRDRGQETQYFGPGTRLLVL.

Points on this clonotype: A much larger clone lies one base from this, so it may be a read error. The V and J genes are TRBV7-8 and TRBJ2-2; D is undetermined. Germline V gene data show CDR1 as SGHVS and CDR2 as FQNEAQ. Trimming pared 3 bases from V and 3 bases from J, leaving 11 bases between. The CDR3 consists of 15 residues. The CDR3 reads CASSLAATDTGELFF. The CDR3 coding sequence is TGTGCCAGCAGCTTGGCGGCGACTGACACCGGGGAGCTGTTTTTT.

This clonotype was found many times. The chain is built from TRBV18 and TRBJ2-1, with D tentatively TRBD1 (6 bases). Germline values: CDR1 KGHSH, CDR2 LQKENI. The CDR3 sequence is 13 residues long. V was shortened by 3 bases and J by 6 bases, with 9 bases between the two germline ends. In nucleotides, the CDR3 is TGTGCCAGCTCACCGGACAGCCGCAATGAGCAGTTCTTC. Protein: CASSPDSRNEQFF.

This clonotype was seen more than once but under ten times. One end of the junction varies from germline; a read error may be responsible. J is TRBJ2-3 and V is TRBV5-1; a possible D gene is TRBD2 (6 bases). CDR1 is SGHRS and CDR2 is YFSETQ in the germline V gene. CDR3 length equals 14 residues. The CDR3 DNA follows: TGCGCCAGCAGCTGGGACTTTATCACAGATACGCAGTGTTTT. This codes for CASSWDFITDTQCF.

V gene TRBV20-1 combines with J gene TRBJ2-7; 9 nucleotides line up with TRBD1. The V gene end was trimmed by 1 base and the J gene end by 4 bases; junction bases not matched to a gene: 5. Germline V CDR1 and CDR2: DFQATT, SNEGSKA (reference sequence). This CDR3 has 14 residues. The chain's CDR3 is CSARARDRVYEQYF. Here the CDR3 DNA reads TGCAGTGCTAGAGCCCGGGACAGGGTGTACGAGCAGTACTTC.

For this clonotype: It may be a read error: a sequence one base away is much more abundant. The V gene is TRBV7-2, the J gene TRBJ2-3; 10 bases line up with TRBD1. Germline V gives CDR1 SGHTA, CDR2 FQGNSA. Losses at the gene ends were 8 bases for V and 2 bases for J; bases not matched to a gene: 7. CDR3 length: 15 amino acids. The CDR3 bases are TGTGCCAGCGGCCCCGGGACAGGGGTCACAGATACGCAGTATTTT. Its protein product is CASGPGTGVTDTQYF.

The chain joins TRBV2 to TRBJ2-4; D could derive from TRBD1 or TRBD2 (5 bases each). Trimming pared 8 bases from V and 8 bases from J, leaving 10 bases between. Germline V gives CDR1 SNHLY, CDR2 FYNNEI. This CDR3 spans 11 amino acids. The CDR3, as DNA: TGTGCCAGCGCTGTGGGGGACATTCAGTACTTC. Translation: CASAVGDIQYF.